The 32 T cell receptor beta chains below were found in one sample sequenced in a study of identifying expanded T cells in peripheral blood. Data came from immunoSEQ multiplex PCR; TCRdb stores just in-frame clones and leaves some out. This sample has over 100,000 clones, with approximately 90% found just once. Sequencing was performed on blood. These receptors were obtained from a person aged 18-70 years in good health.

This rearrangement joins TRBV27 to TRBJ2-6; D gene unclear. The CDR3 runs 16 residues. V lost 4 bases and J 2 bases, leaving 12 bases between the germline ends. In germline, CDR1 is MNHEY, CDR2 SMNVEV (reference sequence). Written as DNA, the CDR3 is TGTGCCAGCAGTTCCCTAGGGCAGCCTGGGGCCAACGTCCTGACTTTC. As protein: CASSSLGQPGANVLTF.

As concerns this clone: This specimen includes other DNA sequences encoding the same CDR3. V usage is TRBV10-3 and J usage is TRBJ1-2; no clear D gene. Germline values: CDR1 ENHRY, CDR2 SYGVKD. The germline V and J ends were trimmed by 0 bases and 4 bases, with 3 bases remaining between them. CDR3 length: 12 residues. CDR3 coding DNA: TGTGCCATCAGTGAGTCGGGCTATGGCTACACCTTC. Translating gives CAISESGYGYTF.

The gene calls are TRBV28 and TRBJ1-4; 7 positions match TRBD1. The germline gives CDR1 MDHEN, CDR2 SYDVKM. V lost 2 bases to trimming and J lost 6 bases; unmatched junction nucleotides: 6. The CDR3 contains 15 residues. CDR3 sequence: CASSLGGTGDEKLFF. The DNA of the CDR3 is TGTGCCAGCAGTTTAGGGGGAACAGGGGATGAAAAACTGTTTTTT.

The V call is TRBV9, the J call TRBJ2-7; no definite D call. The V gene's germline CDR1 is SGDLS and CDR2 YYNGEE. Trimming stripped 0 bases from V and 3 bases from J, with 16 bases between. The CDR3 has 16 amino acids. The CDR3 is CASSVGPEAAYYEQYF. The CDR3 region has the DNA TGTGCCAGCAGCGTAGGGCCCGAGGCGGCCTACTACGAGCAGTACTTC.

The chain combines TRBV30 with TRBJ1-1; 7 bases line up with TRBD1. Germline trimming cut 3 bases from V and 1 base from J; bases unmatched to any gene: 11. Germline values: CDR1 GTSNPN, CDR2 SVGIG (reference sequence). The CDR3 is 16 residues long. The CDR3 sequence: CAWSRKGGQTNTEAFF. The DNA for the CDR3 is TGTGCCTGGAGCCGAAAGGGGGGACAGACGAACACTGAAGCTTTCTTT.

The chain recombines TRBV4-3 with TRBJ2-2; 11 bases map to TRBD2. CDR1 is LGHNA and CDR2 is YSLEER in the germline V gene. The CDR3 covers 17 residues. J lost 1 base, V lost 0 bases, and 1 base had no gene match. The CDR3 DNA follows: TGCGCCAGCAGCCAAGAAGGGACTAGCGGGAACACCGGGGAGCTGTTTTTT. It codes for CASSQEGTSGNTGELFF.

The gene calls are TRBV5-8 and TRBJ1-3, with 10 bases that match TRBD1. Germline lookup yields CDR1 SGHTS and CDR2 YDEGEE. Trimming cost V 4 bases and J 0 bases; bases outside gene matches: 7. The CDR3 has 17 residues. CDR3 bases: TGTGCCAGCAGCGTCGGGACAGGGGCCTTCTCTGGAAACACCATATATTTT. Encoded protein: CASSVGTGAFSGNTIYF.

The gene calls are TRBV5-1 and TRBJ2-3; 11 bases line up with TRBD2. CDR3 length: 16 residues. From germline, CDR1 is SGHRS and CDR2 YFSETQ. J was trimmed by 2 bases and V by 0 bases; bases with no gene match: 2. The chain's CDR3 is CASSLGGLADTDTQYF. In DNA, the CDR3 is TGCGCCAGCAGCTTGGGGGGACTAGCGGACACAGATACGCAGTATTTT.

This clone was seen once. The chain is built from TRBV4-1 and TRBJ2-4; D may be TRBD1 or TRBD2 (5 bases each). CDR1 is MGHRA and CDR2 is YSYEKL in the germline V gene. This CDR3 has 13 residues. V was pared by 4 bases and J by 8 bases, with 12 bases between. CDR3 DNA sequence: TGCGCCAGCAGCCTCGGGGCAGCCGACATTCAGTACTTC. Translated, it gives CASSLGAADIQYF.

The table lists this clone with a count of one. The CDR3 bases are TGTGCCAGCAGCTTAGAAAGGAACACCGGGGAGCTGTTTTTT. Its translation is CASSLERNTGELFF. The V call is TRBV11-2, the J call TRBJ2-2; D unclear. V was cut by 0 bases and J by 1 base, with 3 bases left in between. The CDR3 has 14 residues. CDR1 SGHAT and CDR2 FQNNGV come from the germline V gene.

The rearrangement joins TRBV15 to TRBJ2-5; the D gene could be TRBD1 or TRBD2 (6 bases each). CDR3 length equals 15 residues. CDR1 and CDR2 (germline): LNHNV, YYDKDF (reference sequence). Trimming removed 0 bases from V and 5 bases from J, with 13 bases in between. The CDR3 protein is CATSREPGAQETQYF. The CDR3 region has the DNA TGTGCCACCAGCAGAGAGCCGGGGGCGCAGGAGACCCAGTACTTC.

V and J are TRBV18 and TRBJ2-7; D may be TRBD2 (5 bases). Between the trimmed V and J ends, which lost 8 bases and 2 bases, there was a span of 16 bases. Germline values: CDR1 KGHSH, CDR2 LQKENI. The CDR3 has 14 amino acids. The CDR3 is CASTQYRGPYEQYF. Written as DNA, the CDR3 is TGTGCCAGCACACAATACCGAGGGCCCTACGAGCAGTACTTC.

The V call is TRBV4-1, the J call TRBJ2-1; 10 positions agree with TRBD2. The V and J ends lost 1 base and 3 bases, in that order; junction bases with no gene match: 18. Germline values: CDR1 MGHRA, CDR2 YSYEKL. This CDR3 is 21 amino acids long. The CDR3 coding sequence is TGCGCCAGCAGCCAAGCCCACCGCCACATGACTAGCGGGCGACGCTACAATGAGCAGTTCTTC. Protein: CASSQAHRHMTSGRRYNEQFF.

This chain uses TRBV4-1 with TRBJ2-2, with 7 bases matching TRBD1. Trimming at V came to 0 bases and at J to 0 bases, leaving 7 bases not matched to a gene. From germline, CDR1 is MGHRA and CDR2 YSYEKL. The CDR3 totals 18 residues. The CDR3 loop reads CASSQELQGVANTGELFF. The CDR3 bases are TGCGCCAGCAGCCAAGAGCTTCAGGGGGTCGCGAACACCGGGGAGCTGTTTTTT.

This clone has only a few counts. The CDR3 region is CASSKSGGRSYEQYF. In DNA form, the CDR3 reads TGTGCCAGCAGCAAGAGCGGGGGACGCTCCTACGAGCAGTACTTC. V gene TRBV13 combines with J gene TRBJ2-7; 8 bases fit TRBD2. The V gene's germline CDR1 is PRHDT and CDR2 FYEKMQ (reference sequence). V shed 5 bases and J 0 bases; nucleotides not matched to a gene: 6. This CDR3 comprises 15 residues.

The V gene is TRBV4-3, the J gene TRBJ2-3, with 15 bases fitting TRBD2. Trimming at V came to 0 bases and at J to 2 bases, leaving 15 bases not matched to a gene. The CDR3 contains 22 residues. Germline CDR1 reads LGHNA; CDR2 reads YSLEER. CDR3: CASSQDLSGLAGGRGNTDTQYF. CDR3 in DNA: TGCGCCAGCAGCCAAGATTTATCCGGACTAGCGGGGGGGCGAGGAAACACAGATACGCAGTATTTT.

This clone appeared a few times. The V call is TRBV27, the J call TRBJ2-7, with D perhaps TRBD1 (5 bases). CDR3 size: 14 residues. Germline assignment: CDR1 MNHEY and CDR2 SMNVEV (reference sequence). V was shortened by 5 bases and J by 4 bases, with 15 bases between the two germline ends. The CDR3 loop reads CASSQKKTVYEQYF. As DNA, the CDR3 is TGTGCCAGCAGTCAAAAAAAGACAGTATACGAGCAGTACTTC.

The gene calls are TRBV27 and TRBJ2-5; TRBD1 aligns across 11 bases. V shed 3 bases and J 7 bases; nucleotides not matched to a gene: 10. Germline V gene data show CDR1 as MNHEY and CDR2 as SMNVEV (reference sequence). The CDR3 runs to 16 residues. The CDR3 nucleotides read TGTGCCAGCAGTTTGGGCCCGGACAGGGGGCATGCGACCCAGTACTTC. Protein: CASSLGPDRGHATQYF.

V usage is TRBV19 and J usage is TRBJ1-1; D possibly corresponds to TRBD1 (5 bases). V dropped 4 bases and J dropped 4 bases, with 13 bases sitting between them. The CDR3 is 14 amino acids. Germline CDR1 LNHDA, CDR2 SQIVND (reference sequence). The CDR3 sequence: CASSRLTDSTEAFF. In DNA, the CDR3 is TGTGCCAGTAGTAGATTGACAGATTCCACTGAAGCTTTCTTT.

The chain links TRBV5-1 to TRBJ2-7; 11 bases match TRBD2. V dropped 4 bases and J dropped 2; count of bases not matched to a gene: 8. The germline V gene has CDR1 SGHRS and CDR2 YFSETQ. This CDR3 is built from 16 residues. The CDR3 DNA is TGCGCCAGCAGCAATCTAGCGGGGGGCCTTCCCTACGAGCAGTACTTC. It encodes CASSNLAGGLPYEQYF.

This CDR3 is CASSQEGKAYNEQFF. The CDR3 DNA follows: TGTGCCAGCAGCCAAGAAGGTAAGGCGTACAATGAGCAGTTCTTC. J is TRBJ2-1 and V is TRBV4-2; D remains unclear. CDR1 and CDR2 (germline): LGHNA, YNFKEQ. This CDR3 comprises 15 residues. With 0 bases removed from V and 4 bases from J, the gap between germline ends came to 10 bases.

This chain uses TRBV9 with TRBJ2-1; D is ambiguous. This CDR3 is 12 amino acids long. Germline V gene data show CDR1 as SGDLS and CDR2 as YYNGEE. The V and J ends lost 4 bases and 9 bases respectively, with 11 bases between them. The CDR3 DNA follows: TGTGCCAGCAGCCGTAGGTCGAGTGAGCAGTTCTTC. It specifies CASSRRSSEQFF.

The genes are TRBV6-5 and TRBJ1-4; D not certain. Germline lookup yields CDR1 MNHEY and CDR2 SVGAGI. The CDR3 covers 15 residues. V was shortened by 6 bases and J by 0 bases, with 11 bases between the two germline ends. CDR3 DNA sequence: TGTGCCAGCAGCTCCCTTACTGCAACTAATGAAAAACTGTTTTTT. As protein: CASSSLTATNEKLFF.

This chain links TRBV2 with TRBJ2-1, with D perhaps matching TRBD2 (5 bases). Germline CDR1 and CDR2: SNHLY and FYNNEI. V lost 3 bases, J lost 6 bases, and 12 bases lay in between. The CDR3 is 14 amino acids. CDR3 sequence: CASSDGRALNEQFF. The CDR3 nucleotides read TGTGCCAGCAGTGATGGGAGAGCGCTCAATGAGCAGTTCTTC.

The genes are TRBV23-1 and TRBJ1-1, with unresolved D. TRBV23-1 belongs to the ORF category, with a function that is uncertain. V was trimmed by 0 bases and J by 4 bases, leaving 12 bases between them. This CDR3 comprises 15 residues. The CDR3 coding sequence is TGCGCCAGCAGTCAATCGACCCGGTTGTGCACTGAAGCTTTCTTT. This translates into CASSQSTRLCTEAFF.

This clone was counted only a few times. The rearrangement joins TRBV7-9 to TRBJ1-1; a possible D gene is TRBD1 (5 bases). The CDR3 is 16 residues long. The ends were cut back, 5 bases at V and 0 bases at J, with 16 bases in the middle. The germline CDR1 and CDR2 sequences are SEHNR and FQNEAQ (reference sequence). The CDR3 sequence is CASSPRDGYLNTEAFF. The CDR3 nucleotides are TGTGCCAGCAGCCCACGGGACGGCTACTTGAACACTGAAGCTTTCTTT.

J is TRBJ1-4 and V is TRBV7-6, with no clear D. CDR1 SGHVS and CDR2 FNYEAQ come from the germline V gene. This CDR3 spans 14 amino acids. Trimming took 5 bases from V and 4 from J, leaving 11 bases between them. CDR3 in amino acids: CASSPKRFNEKLFF. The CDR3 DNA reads TGTGCCAGCAGCCCCAAGAGATTTAATGAAAAACTGTTTTTT.

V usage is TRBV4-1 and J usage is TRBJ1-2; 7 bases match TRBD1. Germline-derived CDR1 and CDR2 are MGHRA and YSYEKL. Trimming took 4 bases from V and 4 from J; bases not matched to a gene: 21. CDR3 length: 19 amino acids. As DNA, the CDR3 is TGCGCCAGCAGCCTTAAAAGGGGAACAGGGGACGGTCGGGTCTATGGCTACACCTTC. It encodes CASSLKRGTGDGRVYGYTF.

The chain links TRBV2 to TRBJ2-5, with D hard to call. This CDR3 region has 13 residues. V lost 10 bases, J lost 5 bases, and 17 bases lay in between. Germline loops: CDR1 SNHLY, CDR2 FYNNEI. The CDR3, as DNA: TGTGCCACCGTGGCTACTATAAGGGAGACCCAGTACTTC. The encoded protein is CATVATIRETQYF.

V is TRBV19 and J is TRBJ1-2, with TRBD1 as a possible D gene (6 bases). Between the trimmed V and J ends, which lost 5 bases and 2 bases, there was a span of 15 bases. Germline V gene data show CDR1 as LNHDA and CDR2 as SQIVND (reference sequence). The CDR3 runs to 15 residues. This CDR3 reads CASSLHGGQNYGYTF. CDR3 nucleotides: TGTGCCAGTAGTTTACACGGGGGGCAAAACTATGGCTACACCTTC.

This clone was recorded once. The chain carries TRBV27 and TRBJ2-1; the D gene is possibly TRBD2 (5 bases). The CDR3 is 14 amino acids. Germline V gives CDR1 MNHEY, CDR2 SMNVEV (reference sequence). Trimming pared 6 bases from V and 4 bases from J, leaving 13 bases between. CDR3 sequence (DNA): TGTGCCAGCAGGACCGGCGGGCTTTACAATGAGCAGTTCTTC. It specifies CASRTGGLYNEQFF.

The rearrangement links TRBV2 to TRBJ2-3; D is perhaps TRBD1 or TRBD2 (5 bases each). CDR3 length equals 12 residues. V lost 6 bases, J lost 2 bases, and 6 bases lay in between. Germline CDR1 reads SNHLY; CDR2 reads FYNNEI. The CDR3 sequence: CASRGVTDTQYF. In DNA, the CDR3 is TGTGCCAGCAGGGGGGTCACAGATACGCAGTATTTT.